Listed below are T cell receptor beta chains from one sample, sequenced in a study of Graves' ophthalmopathy and Graves' hyperthyroidism. A single record per CDR3 protein comes from TCRdb applying MiXCR to the multiplex PCR reads. Among roughly 220,000 distinct CDR3 sequences, 45% to 55% were seen once, and the ten largest hold over 40%. The sequenced sample was peripheral blood. All receptors derive from an adult man with Graves' ophthalmopathy. Both conserved end residues are part of each CDR3. Fields, in order: V gene, clone size, D gene, J gene, CDR3 DNA, CDR3 protein. D genes are given only for firm matches. A row's size may be missing; if present it is once, few, many or a size class.

v_gene: TRBV9; abundance: few; d_gene: .; j_gene: TRBJ2-7; CDR3nt: TGTGCCAGCAGCGAGGACTCGAGCTCCTACGAGCAGTACTTC; CDR3aa: CASSEDSSSYEQYF
v_gene: TRBV15; abundance: .; d_gene: .; j_gene: TRBJ2-3; CDR3nt: TGTGCCACCAGCAGGTTGACTTCGAACACAGATACGCAGTATTTT; CDR3aa: CATSRLTSNTDTQYF
v_gene: TRBV7-2; abundance: .; d_gene: .; j_gene: TRBJ1-2; CDR3nt: TGTGCCAGCAGCTCCCCGGAACTAGGCCAAGCTAACTATGGCTACACCTTC; CDR3aa: CASSSPELGQANYGYTF
v_gene: TRBV9; abundance: many; d_gene: .; j_gene: TRBJ2-7; CDR3nt: TGTGCCAGCAGCGTAGAGGGAAGCTCCTACGAGCAGTACTTC; CDR3aa: CASSVEGSSYEQYF
v_gene: TRBV6-5; abundance: .; d_gene: .; j_gene: TRBJ1-1; CDR3nt: TGTGCCAGCAGTTACGCCGGACGGAGAGGGCCTGAAGCTTTCTTT; CDR3aa: CASSYAGRRGPEAFF
v_gene: TRBV20-1; abundance: few; d_gene: TRBD2; j_gene: TRBJ2-7; CDR3nt: TGCAGTCCTTCTAGCGGCCCCTACGAGCAGTACTTC; CDR3aa: CSPSSGPYEQYF
v_gene: TRBV12-5; abundance: .; d_gene: .; j_gene: TRBJ1-4; CDR3nt: TGTGCCAGCAGGAGGACAGCGGCCAGGGAAAAACTGTTTTTT; CDR3aa: CASRRTAAREKLFF
v_gene: TRBV2; abundance: .; d_gene: .; j_gene: TRBJ2-2; CDR3nt: TGTGCCAGCAGCGGGACCCAAGCCGGGGAGCTGTTTTTT; CDR3aa: CASSGTQAGELFF
v_gene: TRBV7-6; abundance: .; d_gene: .; j_gene: TRBJ2-7; CDR3nt: TGTGCCAGCAGCTTAGATGTTGGAGGGAACGAGCAGTACTTC; CDR3aa: CASSLDVGGNEQYF
v_gene: TRBV12-3/TRBV12-4; abundance: few; d_gene: .; j_gene: TRBJ2-5; CDR3nt: TGTGCCAGCAGCCGTCGGGTCCTAGAAGGCGAGACCCAGTACTTC; CDR3aa: CASSRRVLEGETQYF
v_gene: TRBV20-1; abundance: few; d_gene: TRBD1; j_gene: TRBJ2-7; CDR3nt: TGCAGTGCTAGAGATGGACAGGGGGCCTACGAGCAGTACTTC; CDR3aa: CSARDGQGAYEQYF
v_gene: TRBV2; abundance: many; d_gene: TRBD1; j_gene: TRBJ1-4; CDR3nt: TGTGCCAGCAGCTCACCTTTTAGGACAGGGGATCAAAAACTGTTTTTT; CDR3aa: CASSSPFRTGDQKLFF
v_gene: TRBV9; abundance: few; d_gene: .; j_gene: TRBJ1-4; CDR3nt: TGTGCCAGCAGCGCCGGGACTAATGAAAAACTGTTTTTT; CDR3aa: CASSAGTNEKLFF
v_gene: TRBV7-9; abundance: .; d_gene: .; j_gene: TRBJ1-4; CDR3nt: TGTGCCAGCAGCTTATTGGGGTTT; CDR3aa: CASSLLGF
v_gene: TRBV10-1; abundance: .; d_gene: .; j_gene: TRBJ1-5; CDR3nt: TGCGCCAGCACGCAAGCAGGGAGCAATCAGCCCCAGCATTTT; CDR3aa: CASTQAGSNQPQHF
v_gene: TRBV10-2; abundance: .; d_gene: .; j_gene: TRBJ1-3; CDR3nt: TGCGCCAGCCGTGCTTCGCCCTCTGGAAACACCATATATTTT; CDR3aa: CASRASPSGNTIYF
v_gene: TRBV10-3; abundance: few; d_gene: TRBD1; j_gene: TRBJ2-7; CDR3nt: TGTGCCATCAGTGAGCGACAGGGGTACGAGCAGTACTTC; CDR3aa: CAISERQGYEQYF
v_gene: TRBV12-3/TRBV12-4; abundance: .; d_gene: .; j_gene: TRBJ2-1; CDR3nt: TGTGCCAGCAGTCGGGGGCTCATCACACACAATGAGCAGTTCTTC; CDR3aa: CASSRGLITHNEQFF
v_gene: TRBV29-1; abundance: .; d_gene: TRBD2; j_gene: TRBJ2-6; CDR3nt: TGCAGCGTTGCCGCGGGAGGGCCCTCTGGGGCCAACGTCCTGACTTTC; CDR3aa: CSVAAGGPSGANVLTF
v_gene: TRBV2; abundance: once; d_gene: .; j_gene: TRBJ1-1; CDR3nt: TGTGCCAGCTCACCCCCCGGGAGGGGGAGGACTGAAGCTTTCTTT; CDR3aa: CASSPPGRGRTEAFF
v_gene: TRBV29-1; abundance: .; d_gene: .; j_gene: TRBJ1-4; CDR3nt: TGCAGCAGTGACAGTCCAACTAATGAAAAACTGTTTTTT; CDR3aa: CSSDSPTNEKLFF
v_gene: TRBV12-3/TRBV12-4; abundance: .; d_gene: .; j_gene: TRBJ1-6; CDR3nt: TGTGCCAGCTCTGGTCAGTCGATTAATTCACCCCTCCACTTT; CDR3aa: CASSGQSINSPLHF
v_gene: TRBV24-1; abundance: few; d_gene: TRBD1; j_gene: TRBJ1-2; CDR3nt: TGTGCCACCAGTGAACCGACAGGGTCGAGGGGCTACACCTTC; CDR3aa: CATSEPTGSRGYTF
v_gene: TRBV7-8; abundance: few; d_gene: TRBD2; j_gene: TRBJ2-7; CDR3nt: TGTGCCAGCAGCCTCTTCGGCGGGGGGCTCTCCTACGAGCAGTACTTC; CDR3aa: CASSLFGGGLSYEQYF
v_gene: TRBV2; abundance: many; d_gene: TRBD1; j_gene: TRBJ1-5; CDR3nt: TGTGCCAGCAGTGATACAGGGGGCCGTCAGCCCCAGCATTTT; CDR3aa: CASSDTGGRQPQHF
v_gene: TRBV29-1; abundance: few; d_gene: TRBD1; j_gene: TRBJ2-2; CDR3nt: TGCAGCGTTGCTTCAGGACAGGGCGTTGGCGGGGAGCTGTTTTTT; CDR3aa: CSVASGQGVGGELFF
v_gene: TRBV9; abundance: .; d_gene: .; j_gene: TRBJ2-7; CDR3nt: TGTGCCAGCAGCCTGCACCAGGGAGCCTACGAGCAGTACTTC; CDR3aa: CASSLHQGAYEQYF
v_gene: TRBV9; abundance: .; d_gene: .; j_gene: TRBJ2-7; CDR3nt: TGTGCCAGCAGCCCCCAGGGAGGACATACGGGTGAGCAGTACTTC; CDR3aa: CASSPQGGHTGEQYF
v_gene: TRBV24-1; abundance: .; d_gene: TRBD1; j_gene: TRBJ2-5; CDR3nt: TGTGCCACCAGTGAGCGGACAGGTTTCACCCAAGAGACCCAGTACTTC; CDR3aa: CATSERTGFTQETQYF
v_gene: TRBV25-1; abundance: few; d_gene: .; j_gene: TRBJ2-7; CDR3nt: TGTGCCAGCAGTGGCCTATCCTACGAGCAGTACTTC; CDR3aa: CASSGLSYEQYF
v_gene: TRBV20-1; abundance: .; d_gene: .; j_gene: TRBJ1-1; CDR3nt: TGCAGTGCCGCTCTGGCAGGGCGAGACACTGAAGCTTTCTTT; CDR3aa: CSAALAGRDTEAFF
v_gene: TRBV12-3/TRBV12-4; abundance: .; d_gene: .; j_gene: TRBJ2-2; CDR3nt: TGTGCCAGCACCCCGACTACTAGGAGAGTAGCCGGGGAGCTGTTTTTT; CDR3aa: CASTPTTRRVAGELFF
v_gene: TRBV12-3/TRBV12-4; abundance: .; d_gene: TRBD2; j_gene: TRBJ2-7; CDR3nt: TGTGCCAGCAGTCCCCCGGGGAGGGCTACCTACGAGCAGTACTTC; CDR3aa: CASSPPGRATYEQYF
v_gene: TRBV29-1; abundance: few; d_gene: .; j_gene: TRBJ2-7; CDR3nt: TGCAGCGTTACAAAACCGGACAGACCCTACGAGCAGTACTTC; CDR3aa: CSVTKPDRPYEQYF
v_gene: TRBV5-4; abundance: .; d_gene: .; j_gene: TRBJ1-6; CDR3nt: TGTGCCAGCAGCTCAAACAGGGATATTGGTTCACCCCTCCACTTT; CDR3aa: CASSSNRDIGSPLHF
v_gene: TRBV7-8; abundance: few; d_gene: .; j_gene: TRBJ2-7; CDR3nt: TGTGCCAGCAGCTTAGTCTCGTCTCCTCTCGGCGAGCAGTACTTC; CDR3aa: CASSLVSSPLGEQYF
v_gene: TRBV9; abundance: few; d_gene: TRBD2; j_gene: TRBJ2-7; CDR3nt: TGTGCCAGCAGCGTAGGGGGTAGCGGGAGCTGGGGCTACGAGCAGTACTTC; CDR3aa: CASSVGGSGSWGYEQYF
v_gene: TRBV7-9; abundance: .; d_gene: TRBD1; j_gene: TRBJ2-7; CDR3nt: TGTGCCAGCAGCCGGGACAGGGGGCTCGGATCCCACGAGCAGTACTTC; CDR3aa: CASSRDRGLGSHEQYF
v_gene: TRBV19; abundance: .; d_gene: .; j_gene: TRBJ1-4; CDR3nt: TGTGCCAGTACGCGGGGGGCGAACGAAAAACTGTTTTTT; CDR3aa: CASTRGANEKLFF
v_gene: TRBV29-1; abundance: .; d_gene: .; j_gene: TRBJ2-7; CDR3nt: TGCAGCGTTGAAGACGAAGCTCACTACGAGCAGTACTTC; CDR3aa: CSVEDEAHYEQYF
v_gene: TRBV10-1; abundance: many; d_gene: .; j_gene: TRBJ1-2; CDR3nt: TGCGCCAGCAGTGCGGCTGTTAACTATGGCTACACCTTC; CDR3aa: CASSAAVNYGYTF
v_gene: TRBV20-1; abundance: few; d_gene: TRBD1; j_gene: TRBJ1-1; CDR3nt: TGCAGTGCTCCAGACAGGGTCTACACTGAAGCTTTCTTT; CDR3aa: CSAPDRVYTEAFF
v_gene: TRBV7-9; abundance: .; d_gene: .; j_gene: TRBJ1-5; CDR3nt: TGTGCCAGTGCCAGGGGAGGGGAAGGCAATCAGCCCCAGCATTTT; CDR3aa: CASARGGEGNQPQHF
v_gene: TRBV7-3; abundance: .; d_gene: .; j_gene: TRBJ1-1; CDR3nt: TGTGCCAGCAGCTTAGGGGAGGGGGATGAAGCTTTCTTT; CDR3aa: CASSLGEGDEAFF
v_gene: TRBV29-1; abundance: .; d_gene: .; j_gene: TRBJ1-1; CDR3nt: TGCAGCGTTGAACGGGGGCTGAACACTGAAGCTTTCTTT; CDR3aa: CSVERGLNTEAFF
v_gene: TRBV7-3; abundance: many; d_gene: TRBD1; j_gene: TRBJ1-5; CDR3nt: TGTGCCAGCAGGCTAGACAGGGACGGACAGCCCCAGCATTTT; CDR3aa: CASRLDRDGQPQHF
v_gene: TRBV7-3; abundance: few; d_gene: .; j_gene: TRBJ2-2; CDR3nt: TGTGCCAGCAGCTTCATTAACACCGGGGAGCTGTTTTTT; CDR3aa: CASSFINTGELFF
v_gene: TRBV25-1; abundance: .; d_gene: .; j_gene: TRBJ1-2; CDR3nt: TGTGCCAGCAGTGAATTCGGGACGGGTGGCTACACCTTC; CDR3aa: CASSEFGTGGYTF
v_gene: TRBV29-1; abundance: few; d_gene: .; j_gene: TRBJ2-5; CDR3nt: TGCAGCGTTCTGTTGGTTCAGACCCAGTACTTC; CDR3aa: CSVLLVQTQYF
v_gene: TRBV24-1; abundance: .; d_gene: .; j_gene: TRBJ1-3; CDR3nt: TGTGCCACCAGTGAAAACTCAGGGGAGGTCGGAAACACCATATATTTT; CDR3aa: CATSENSGEVGNTIYF
v_gene: TRBV29-1; abundance: many; d_gene: .; j_gene: TRBJ2-5; CDR3nt: TGCAGCGTTGGTCACGGACAAGAGACCCAGTACTTC; CDR3aa: CSVGHGQETQYF
v_gene: TRBV3-1; abundance: .; d_gene: .; j_gene: TRBJ2-7; CDR3nt: TGTGCCAGCAGCCAAGGCAATAATCGCGAGCAGTACTTC; CDR3aa: CASSQGNNREQYF
v_gene: TRBV10-1; abundance: .; d_gene: .; j_gene: TRBJ2-3; CDR3nt: TGCGCCAGCAGTGATCGGACCGATACGCGGTATTTT; CDR3aa: CASSDRTDTRYF